This T cell receptor (beta chain) stems from a study of PD-1 blockade in classical Hodgkin lymphoma. Study-level points and caveats: Newly diagnosed patients were reported to start with lower TCR diversity than healthy donors.

Only in-frame clones appear in the TCRdb table, and some are missing; sequencing was by immunoSEQ multiplex PCR. The data hold around 91,000 clones, with approximately 88% observed a single time. The CDR3 spans 15 residues. Trimming took off 3 bases at V and 1 base at J, with 7 bases between the two ends. Germline V CDR1 and CDR2: SGHTA, FQGNSA. As to this clone: No antigen is known for it.

Brentuximab vedotin exposure varied, and every patient relapsed after autologous stem cell transplantation. Responses achieved at best were complete response, partial response or progressive disease. The TCR comes from a human donor with classical Hodgkin lymphoma. The chain has TRBV7-2 and TRBJ2-6; either TRBD1 or TRBD2 may fit D (5 bases each). The sequencing used peripheral blood mononuclear cells (PBMCs), collected at baseline. The CDR3, as DNA: TGTGCCAGCAGCTTTGGGGGATCTGGGGCCAACGTCCTGACTTTC. Its translation is CASSFGGSGANVLTF.